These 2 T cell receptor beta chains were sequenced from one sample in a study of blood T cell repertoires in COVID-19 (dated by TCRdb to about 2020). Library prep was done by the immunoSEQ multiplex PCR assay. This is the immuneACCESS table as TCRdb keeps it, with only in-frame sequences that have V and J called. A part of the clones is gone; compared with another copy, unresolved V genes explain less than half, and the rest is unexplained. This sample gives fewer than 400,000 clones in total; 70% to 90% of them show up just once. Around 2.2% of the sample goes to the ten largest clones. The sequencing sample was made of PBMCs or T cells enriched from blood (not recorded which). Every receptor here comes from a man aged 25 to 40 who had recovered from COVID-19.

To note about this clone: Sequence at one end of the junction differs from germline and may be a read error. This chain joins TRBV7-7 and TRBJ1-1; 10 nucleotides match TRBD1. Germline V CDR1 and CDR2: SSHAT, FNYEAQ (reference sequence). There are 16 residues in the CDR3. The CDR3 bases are TGTGCTAGCAGCGGAGACAGGGGGCGCCTGGACACTGAAGCTTTCTTT. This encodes CASSGDRGRLDTEAFF.

The CDR3 region is CASSPSSGMNTEAFF. The CDR3 DNA follows: TGTGCCAGCAGCCCCAGTTCAGGGATGAACACTGAAGCTTTCTTT. The chain combines TRBV7-8 with TRBJ1-1; perhaps TRBD1 as D (5 bases). Germline CDR1 reads SGHVS; CDR2 reads FQNEAQ. V lost 5 bases and J 0 bases, leaving 13 bases between the germline ends. The CDR3 is 15 residues long.